This T cell receptor beta chain is from a study of human T cells and chemical hapten exposure. Noted time point: patch test 3, about 24 weeks after DPC sensitization. Treatment of the sample: therapeutic diphenylcyclopropenone sensitization with weekly scalp DPC. TCRdb processed the RACE reads anew with MiXCR; each CDR3 protein has one entry. The sample records about 84,000 distinct CDR3 sequences, 10% to 13% being singletons. This clonotype was recorded at least ten times. The sequenced sample was whole blood, obtained in connection with sensitization to the hapten diphenylcyclopropenone (DPC). The source is a woman in her fifties or sixties with alopecia areata. Some clones in this sample may be carry-over from other donors' samples.

The CDR3 protein is CSARRDRANNEQFF. The DNA for the CDR3 is TGCAGTGCTAGGCGGGACAGGGCCAACAATGAGCAGTTCTTC. The gene calls are TRBV20-1 and TRBJ2-1, with 9 positions matching TRBD1. V shed 3 bases and J 5 bases; nucleotides not matched to a gene: 5. CDR1 DFQATT and CDR2 SNEGSKA come from the germline V gene (reference sequence). The CDR3 has 14 amino acids.